This TCR beta chain was sequenced during a study of blood T cell repertoires in COVID-19. At the level of the study: Samples came from the United States, Italy and Spain, spanning acute and convalescent COVID-19.

This clone was counted a few times. The length of the CDR3 is 15 residues. Trimming stripped 2 bases from V and 3 bases from J, with 14 bases between. Germline lookup yields CDR1 SGHTA and CDR2 FQGNSA. Assay: immunoSEQ multiplex PCR; the TCRdb copy retains only in-frame clones and omits some. Among 60,000 to 65,000 clones listed, approximately 80% were seen once. Sequencing was performed on peripheral blood. This sequence originates from a man aged 55 to 70 with COVID-19, enrolled during active disease. The chain joins TRBV7-2 to TRBJ2-7; maybe TRBD1 (5 bases). The chain's CDR3 is CASSLSFGQGYEQYF. Here the CDR3 DNA reads TGTGCCAGCAGCTTAAGTTTCGGGCAGGGCTACGAGCAGTACTTC.